This entry lists 4 T cell receptor beta chains sequenced from one sample in a study of identical twins. TCRdb re-derived calls from the 5' RACE reads in MiXCR, one entry per CDR3 protein. There are 250,000 or so distinct CDR3 sequences in the sample; approximately 7.9% occur only once, and under 6.5% lies in the top ten. This sample was also put to use in a study of yellow fever vaccine responses in identical twins.

Sequences were obtained from CD8+ T cells sorted from blood. The receptors stem from a woman younger than 30 in good health.

This clonotype was seen ten or more times. V gene TRBV9 combines with J gene TRBJ2-1; 10 bases are a match to TRBD2. CDR3 length: 16 amino acids. Germline assignment: CDR1 SGDLS and CDR2 YYNGEE. Unmatched junction bases numbered 4, after V lost 0 bases and J lost 4 bases. CDR3: CASSVESSGGYNEQFF. For the CDR3, the DNA is TGTGCCAGCAGCGTAGAATCTAGCGGGGGATACAATGAGCAGTTCTTC.

This clonotype was seen only a few times. The rearrangement uses TRBV7-9 and TRBJ1-6; D is unclear. This CDR3 contains 13 residues. With 5 bases removed from V and 6 bases from J, the gap between germline ends came to 8 bases. CDR1 is SEHNR, CDR2 FQNEAQ, per germline (reference sequence). The DNA of the CDR3 is TGTGCCAGCAGCCCTCGGACTAATTCACCCCTCCACTTT. Translating it yields CASSPRTNSPLHF.

This clonotype was recorded at least ten times. This chain links TRBV5-1 with TRBJ1-1; D gene ambiguous. Between the trimmed V and J ends, which lost 0 bases and 1 base, there was a span of 10 bases. In germline, CDR1 is SGHRS, CDR2 YFSETQ. CDR3 length: 15 amino acids. This CDR3 reads CASSLDRTENTEAFF. Written as DNA, the CDR3 is TGCGCCAGCAGCTTGGATCGCACAGAGAACACTGAAGCTTTCTTT.

In its sample, this clonotype was seen many times. CDR3 DNA: TGTGCCAGCAGCCCTGGACTAGCGGCCTACAATGAGCAGTTCTTC. Translation: CASSPGLAAYNEQFF. The chain couples TRBV3-1 to TRBJ2-1, with TRBD2 identical over 10 bases. With V trimmed by 4 bases and J by 2 bases, 2 bases remained unmatched. The CDR3 is made up of 15 amino acids. The germline V gene encodes CDR1 LGHDT and CDR2 YNNKEL (reference sequence).